The 29 T cell receptor beta chains given below trace back to one sample, sequenced in a study of tumor and adjacent non-tumor tissue in lung cancer (dated by TCRdb to the late 2010s). RNA was extracted from bulk unsorted tissue and checked for quality with a NanoDrop ND-1000 and an Agilent 2100. Library preparation was by multiplex PCR. The instrument was an Illumina HiSeq 2500. TCRbeta libraries were built by three rounds of nested PCR using primers (Table S4), following protocols modified from ARM-PCR. TCRdb applied fastp at Q25 and MiXCR to the public reads, then kept only in-frame beta chains. Each CDR3 protein gets just one entry, which takes the most common genes and DNA from the rows behind it. This sample comprises more than 75,000 distinct CDR3 sequences, roughly 76% of them detected only once. The ten most abundant clones make up about an eighth of the sample. The sample was lung tumor tissue. These receptors came from a woman aged 45-65 years with non-small cell lung cancer.

This clonotype was seen at least ten times. V gene TRBV5-6 combines with J gene TRBJ1-2; D not certain. This CDR3 comprises 15 residues. Germline CDR1 and CDR2: SGHDT and YYEEEE. V was shortened by 5 bases and J by 8 bases, with 22 bases between the two germline ends. Here the CDR3 reads CASSTDRRKGGGYTF. Written as DNA, the CDR3 is TGTGCCAGCAGTACGGACCGGCGAAAAGGCGGAGGCTACACCTTC.

Details on this clonotype: The junction departs from the called germline gene at one end, perhaps through a read error. The rearrangement joins TRBV4-2 to TRBJ2-5, with a weak D call TRBD1 (5 bases). This CDR3 is 15 amino acids long. Germline V lookup: CDR1 LGHNA, CDR2 YNFKEQ. DNA for the CDR3: TGTGCCAGCATCCGAGTCTTCGGCAGGGAAGAGACCGAGTACTTC. This translates into CASIRVFGREETEYF.

For this clonotype: This CDR3 is missing its conserved last phenylalanine or tryptophan, likely due to a read error. The chain recombines TRBV12-3 or TRBV12-4 with TRBJ2-7; unclear D gene. Trimming took 6 bases from V and 0 from J, leaving 9 bases between them. The CDR3 loop spans 13 amino acids. CDR3 in DNA: TGTGCCAGCAGACAAAGAGACTCCTACGAGCAGTACATC. This translates into CASRQRDSYEQYI.

In its sample, this clonotype was seen once. This chain joins TRBV6-5 and TRBJ2-2, with D possibly TRBD2 on 6 matching bases. CDR1 and CDR2 from the germline V gene are MNHEY and SVGAGI. The V and J ends lost 10 bases and 4 bases respectively, with 13 bases between them. The CDR3 spans 13 residues. The CDR3 loop is CANIYGGTGELFF. The CDR3 region has the DNA TGTGCCAACATTTACGGGGGCACCGGGGAGCTGTTTTTT.

Within the sample, this clonotype is medium-sized. CDR3 DNA: TGCAGTGCTGCAAGGACAGGGAGCTACGAGCAGTACTTC. It encodes CSAARTGSYEQYF. The rearrangement joins TRBV20-1 to TRBJ2-7; 8 bases agree with TRBD1. The V gene end was trimmed by 5 bases and the J gene end by 3 bases; junction bases not matched to a gene: 6. CDR3 length: 13 residues. Per germline, CDR1 DFQATT and CDR2 SNEGSKA (reference sequence).

Details on this clonotype: Without the conserved terminal phenylalanine or tryptophan, this CDR3 likely stems from a read error. The limits of the CDR3 on the DNA are not certain, so only TCRdb's listed CDR3 is given. This chain connects TRBV11-1 to TRBJ2-7; TRBD2 reflects the table's D call only, with no check against the DNA. The CDR3 is 13 residues long, counting both termini. Germline V gives CDR1 SGHAT, CDR2 FQDESV (reference sequence). CDR3 sequence: CTSRPRASYEQHL.

Regarding this clonotype: One end of the junction varies from germline; a read error may be responsible. This rearrangement joins TRBV28 to TRBJ2-1, with TRBD2 matching 14 bases. The CDR3 spans 15 residues. Germline values: CDR1 MDHEN, CDR2 SYDVKM. Here the CDR3 DNA reads TGTGCCAGCAGCGGGACTAGCGGGAGCGCCAATAAGCAGTTCTTC. Translating gives CASSGTSGSANKQFF.

In the case of this clonotype: The junction does not match germline at one end; this may be a read error. The V call is TRBV29-1, the J call TRBJ1-1; D remains unclear. The germline V gene has CDR1 SQVTM and CDR2 ANQGSEA. The CDR3 is 13 residues long. CDR3 sequence reads: CRVILSGLPEVFF. The CDR3 DNA sequence: TGCAGGGTTATTCTCTCCGGGCTCCCTGAAGTTTTCTTT.

This clonotype was found many times. This chain links TRBV7-2 with TRBJ2-1; D uncertain. Germline CDR1 reads SGHTA; CDR2 reads FQGNSA. There are 15 residues in the CDR3. Trimming removed 1 base at V and 0 bases at J, with 7 bases between. CDR3 sequence (DNA): TGTGCCAGCAGCTTAGACTCGAGCTCCTACAATGAGCAGTTCTTC. Translation: CASSLDSSSYNEQFF.

Comment on this clonotype: Germline and junction disagree at one end, which may indicate a read error. This rearrangement joins TRBV6-2 or TRBV6-3 to TRBJ1-2; possibly TRBD1 for D (6 bases). CDR1 is MNHEY, CDR2 SVGEGT, per germline. This CDR3 has 14 amino acids. The CDR3 loop is CASSRGQRQDGYTF. The CDR3 nucleotides read TGTGCCAGCAGCCGCGGACAGAGGCAGGATGGTTACACCTTC.

A remark on this clonotype: Mismatch with germline at one junction end may stem from a read error. The chain combines TRBV20-1 with TRBJ1-4; possibly TRBD1 for D (5 bases). The CDR3 has 13 residues. The V gene's germline CDR1 is DFQATT and CDR2 SNEGSKA (reference sequence). The CDR3 DNA is TGTAGTGCGAGGACACGTCTTAATGAAAAACTGTTTTTT. Its protein is CSARTRLNEKLFF.

A note on this clonotype: This may be a read error, as it is one base from a much larger clone. The V gene is TRBV7-2, the J gene TRBJ2-5; D uncertain. Germline CDR1 is SGHTA and CDR2 is FQGNSA. The CDR3 is 15 amino acids. The DNA of the CDR3 is TGTGCCAGCAGCTTATGGTTTGGGCCTCAAGAGATCCAGTACTTC. Residues: CASSLWFGPQEIQYF.

A note on this clonotype: Mismatch with germline at one junction end may stem from a read error. This sequence joins TRBV5-4 and TRBJ1-1; D might be TRBD1 (6 bases). The CDR3 sequence is 16 residues long. Germline CDR1 reads SGHNT; CDR2 reads YYREEE (reference sequence). Here the CDR3 DNA reads TGTGTCAGCACCTCTGGGAAACAGGGTAGGAGGACTGAAGCTTTCTTT. Protein: CVSTSGKQGRRTEAFF.

Of note for this clonotype: A read error may account for a junction end that differs from germline. The rearrangement uses TRBV6-2 or TRBV6-3 and TRBJ1-2, with 9 bases fitting TRBD1. The CDR3 runs 14 residues. The V gene's germline CDR1 is MNHEY and CDR2 SVGEGT. CDR3 nucleotide sequence: TGTGCCGGCAGCCGCGGACAGGGGCAGGATGGCTACACGTTC. Protein sequence: CAGSRGQGQDGYTF.

Of note for this clonotype: The junction shows a germline mismatch at one end, possibly a read error. V usage is TRBV6-5 and J usage is TRBJ2-7; D call uncertain. In germline, CDR1 is MNHEY, CDR2 SVGAGI. The CDR3 is 14 amino acids. DNA for the CDR3: TGTGCCAGCAGTTTGATAGTGGGCTCCTACGAACAGTACTTC. This gives the protein CASSLIVGSYEQYF.

Comment on this clonotype: A read error may account for a junction end that differs from germline. V and J are TRBV28 and TRBJ2-2; D may be TRBD2 (5 bases). The CDR3 is 12 amino acids. The germline V gene encodes CDR1 MDHEN and CDR2 SYDVKM. This CDR3 reads CASRSDTGKLFF. Here the CDR3 DNA reads TGTGCCAGCAGATCAGACACCGGGAAGCTGTTTTTT.

On this clonotype: It is likely a read error, because the conserved phenylalanine at the end of the CDR3 is missing. It is unclear where the CDR3 begins or ends on the DNA, so no DNA is shown, and the CDR3 is as TCRdb lists it. The chain has TRBV6-1 and TRBJ2-7; the listed D gene, TRBD2, was not tested against the DNA. Germline V gene data show CDR1 as MNHNS and CDR2 as SASEGT. The CDR3 numbers 13 amino acids, ends counted. The CDR3 spells CASSWDSNYEKYL.

This chain joins TRBV11-2 and TRBJ2-1; no reliable D call. The CDR3 runs to 12 residues. The ends were cut back, 5 bases at V and 9 bases at J, with 11 bases in the middle. Germline-derived CDR1 and CDR2 are SGHAT and FQNNGV. CDR3 amino acids: CASSLSGCEQFF. CDR3 in DNA: TGTGCCAGCAGCCTATCCGGATGTGAGCAGTTCTTC.

The V and J genes are TRBV6-5 and TRBJ1-6, with 8 positions matching TRBD1. The germline gives CDR1 MNHEY, CDR2 SVGAGI. The CDR3 consists of 14 residues. The CDR3 DNA follows: TGTGACAGTAGACTGCAGGGGGCCAATTCACCCCTCCACTTT. Protein product: CDSRLQGANSPLHF.

Note on this clonotype: This CDR3 is missing its conserved last phenylalanine or tryptophan, likely due to a read error. The chain joins TRBV6-1 to TRBJ1-1, with D possibly TRBD1 on 6 matching bases. CDR3 length: 15 amino acids. Germline V gene lookup returns CDR1 MNHNS and CDR2 SASEGT. V gave up 1 base and J gave up 3 bases, with 12 bases separating them. CDR3 region: CASSEGTASHTEAFI. In nucleotides, the CDR3 is TGTGCCAGCAGTGAAGGGACAGCCTCCCACACTGAAGCTTTCATT.

As to this clonotype: A much larger clonotype is one base distant, so this may be a read error. The chain recombines TRBV7-9 with TRBJ2-3, with TRBD1 as a possible D gene (5 bases). V was cut by 5 bases and J by 2 bases, with 11 bases left in between. CDR1 and CDR2 from the germline V gene are SEHNR and FQNEAQ (reference sequence). CDR3 length equals 14 residues. In nucleotides, the CDR3 is TGTGCCAGCAGCCCGGGCAGGGCCACAGATACGCAGTATTTT. Translation: CASSPGRATDTQYF.

The chain uses TRBV24-1 and TRBJ2-1; D not resolved. The V and J ends lost 7 bases and 1 base respectively, with 16 bases between them. There are 16 residues in the CDR3. CDR1 KGHDR and CDR2 SFDVKD come from the germline V gene. CDR3 in amino acids: CATSKAGNRSYNEQFF. The DNA of the CDR3 is TGTGCCACCAGCAAGGCCGGCAACAGATCCTACAATGAGCAGTTCTTC.

There are a few counts of this clonotype. V and J are TRBV29-1 and TRBJ1-1; D is perhaps TRBD1 (5 bases). V was clipped by 4 bases and J by 7 bases, with 13 bases between them. Looked up from germline, CDR1 is SQVTM and CDR2 is ANQGSEA. The CDR3 is 12 residues long. CDR3 coding DNA: TGCAGCGTTGCATGGCAGGGCATTGAAGCTTTCTTT. Its translation is CSVAWQGIEAFF.

Comment on this clonotype: The junction departs from the called germline gene at one end, perhaps through a read error. This chain links TRBV6-5 with TRBJ2-5; D gene uncertain. CDR1 and CDR2 (germline): MNHEY, SVGAGI. There are 12 residues in the CDR3. The CDR3 sequence is CANNRTSETQYF. As DNA, the CDR3 is TGTGCCAACAATCGCACCTCAGAGACCCAATACTTC.

Note on this clonotype: The junction does not match germline at one end; this may be a read error. The chain uses TRBV29-1 and TRBJ2-7, with 7 bases fitting TRBD1. This CDR3 region has 14 residues. From germline, CDR1 is SQVTM and CDR2 ANQGSEA. CDR3 residues: CCIQGRGDSYEQYF. The CDR3 DNA reads as TGCTGCATACAGGGGAGAGGAGATTCCTACGAGCAATACTTC.

The chain employs TRBV24-1 and TRBJ2-1, with D unresolved. The germline gives CDR1 KGHDR, CDR2 SFDVKD. V lost 9 bases, J lost 12 bases, and 29 bases lay in between. CDR3 size: 16 residues. In nucleotides, the CDR3 is TGTGCCACCGGTAAGGCCACCAGCAGATCCTACAACGGGCAGTTCTTC. Amino acid sequence: CATGKATSRSYNGQFF.

Turning to this clonotype: No conserved phenylalanine or tryptophan is present at the end of the CDR3, so a read error is the likely explanation. The CDR3 DNA is TGTGCCAGCAGTTTGATCCAAGATACCCAGTACTTA. Translating it yields CASSLIQDTQYL. J is TRBJ2-5 and V is TRBV6-2 or TRBV6-3; D is uncertain. Germline CDR1 is MNHEY and CDR2 is SVGEGT. The CDR3 sequence is 12 residues long.

Regarding this clonotype: The junction does not match germline at one end; this may be a read error. The chain has TRBV29-1 and TRBJ1-3; D is ambiguous. From germline, CDR1 is SQVTM and CDR2 ANQGSEA. This CDR3 spans 13 amino acids. This CDR3 reads CSVTRNSGDIIYF. DNA of the CDR3: TGCAGCGTTACTAGAAACTCTGGAGACATCATATATTTC.

In regard to this clonotype: At one end, the junction sequence differs from germline, possibly due to a read error. V usage is TRBV4-3 and J usage is TRBJ1-4, with 8 bases fitting TRBD1. Per germline, CDR1 LGHNA and CDR2 YSLEER. The CDR3 length is 13 residues. Here the CDR3 reads CASSLGQGSKLFF. The CDR3 DNA reads as TGCGCTAGCAGCCTTGGACAGGGCTCGAAGCTGTTTTTT.